This T cell receptor (beta chain) originates from a study of blood T cell repertoires in COVID-19. Study at large: Material from acute and convalescent COVID-19 was sourced from the United States, Italy and Spain. Nucleic acid was either cDNA or gDNA, and it came from T cells, B-cell-depleted T cells, or PBMCs.

This clone was observed a handful of times. Per the original data handling: From reference gene primer amplification, estimates of nucleated cell counts were derived. Clones were read by immunoSEQ multiplex PCR, and TCRdb kept only the in-frame ones, dropping some. That table gives V, J and clone size, and the DNA gave D and trimming. The data contain about 160,000 clones, just under 95% of them singletons. Germline assignment: CDR1 SGHTA and CDR2 FQGNSA. J was trimmed by 5 bases and V by 6 bases; bases with no gene match: 7. The CDR3 spans 14 residues. Sequencing input: peripheral blood. The J gene is TRBJ2-3, the V gene TRBV7-2, with 8 positions matching TRBD2. This TCR was recovered from a woman between 45 and 60 years old with acute or convalescent COVID-19. The CDR3 DNA is TGTGCCAGCAGGCGGACTAGCTGGAGAGATACGCAGTATTTT. Its translation: CASRRTSWRDTQYF.